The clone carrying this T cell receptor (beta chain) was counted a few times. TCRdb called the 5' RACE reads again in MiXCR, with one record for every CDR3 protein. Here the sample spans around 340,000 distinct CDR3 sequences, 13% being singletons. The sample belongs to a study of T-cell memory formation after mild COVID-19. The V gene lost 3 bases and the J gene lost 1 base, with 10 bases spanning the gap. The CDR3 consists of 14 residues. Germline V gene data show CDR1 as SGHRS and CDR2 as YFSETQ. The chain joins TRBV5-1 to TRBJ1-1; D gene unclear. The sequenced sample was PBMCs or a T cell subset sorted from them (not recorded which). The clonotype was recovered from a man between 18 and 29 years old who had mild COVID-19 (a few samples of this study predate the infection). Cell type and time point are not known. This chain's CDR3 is CASSSWTENTEAFF. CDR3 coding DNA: TGCGCCAGCAGCTCTTGGACGGAGAACACTGAAGCTTTCTTT. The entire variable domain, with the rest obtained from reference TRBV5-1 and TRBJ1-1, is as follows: KAGVTQTPRYLIKTRGQQVTLSCSPISGHRSVSWYQQTPGQGLQFLFEYFSETQRNKGNFPGRFSGRQFSNSRSEMNVSTLELGDSALYLCASSSWTENTEAFFGQGTRLTVV.